These 21 T cell receptor beta chains were sequenced from one sample in a study of blood T cell repertoires in COVID-19 (dated by TCRdb to about 2020). Library method: the immunoSEQ multiplex PCR assay. Held by TCRdb, this immuneACCESS table contains in-frame sequences only and omits some clones. Under half of the omission traces to an unresolved V gene where checked; the cause of the rest is unknown. The sample data list roughly 360,000 clones, and over 65% of these were observed just once. The top ten clonotypes cover around 1% of the sample. Sequencing was carried out using peripheral blood. Every receptor here comes from a human donor with acute or convalescent COVID-19. The donor label of this sample is uncertain.

The chain carries TRBV5-6 and TRBJ1-2; D possibly corresponds to TRBD1 (6 bases). The CDR3 extends over 16 amino acids. With 4 bases removed from V and 0 bases from J, the gap between germline ends came to 16 bases. Germline V gives CDR1 SGHDT, CDR2 YYEEEE. The CDR3 loop is CASSQPIGGANYGYTF. The CDR3 DNA reads as TGTGCCAGCAGCCAACCGATAGGGGGAGCTAACTATGGCTACACCTTC. Complete variable domain (other parts from reference TRBV5-6 and TRBJ1-2): DAGVTQSPTHLIKTRGQQVTLRCSPKSGHDTVSWYQQALGQGPQFIFQYYEEEERQRGNFPDRFSGHQFPNYSSELNVNALLLGDSALYLCASSQPIGGANYGYTFGSGTRLTVV.

The rearrangement joins TRBV2 to TRBJ2-1; 7 bases fit TRBD2. J lost 4 bases, V lost 7 bases, and 7 bases had no gene match. The CDR3 has 14 amino acids. The germline CDR1 and CDR2 sequences are SNHLY and FYNNEI. CDR3 DNA: TGTGCCAGCAAAGGCGGGGGAGCTTACAATGAGCAGTTCTTC. Translated: CASKGGGAYNEQFF.

The gene calls are TRBV29-1 and TRBJ1-5, with 9 bases that match TRBD1. CDR1 and CDR2 from the germline V gene are SQVTM and ANQGSEA. The CDR3 extends over 17 amino acids. In nucleotides, the CDR3 is TGCAGGGCCCCGCACTTTCTCCGGGACAGGGTCAATCAGCCCCAGCATTTT. Translation: CRAPHFLRDRVNQPQHF.

The V gene is TRBV7-9, the J gene TRBJ1-4, with D perhaps matching TRBD1 (6 bases). V shed 4 bases and J shed 8 bases, with 14 bases lying between them. Germline loops: CDR1 SEHNR, CDR2 FQNEAQ (reference sequence). The CDR3 loop spans 14 amino acids. DNA of the CDR3: TGTGCCAGCAGCTCGACAGGTCGGGGCGAAAAACTGTTTTTT. Translation: CASSSTGRGEKLFF.

The V call is TRBV7-6, the J call TRBJ2-7; D is possibly TRBD1 (6 bases). The germline V and J ends were trimmed by 6 bases and 3 bases, with 9 bases remaining between them. The CDR3 extends over 12 amino acids. Germline CDR1 SGHVS, CDR2 FNYEAQ. In DNA form, the CDR3 reads TGTGCCAGCAGGGCAGGGGTCTACGAGCAGTACTTC. Its translation: CASRAGVYEQYF.

A single count supports this clone. This chain links TRBV5-1 with TRBJ2-1; perhaps TRBD1 as D (6 bases). The CDR3 sequence is 15 residues long. The V and J ends lost 0 bases and 4 bases respectively, with 11 bases between them. Per the germline V gene, CDR1 is SGHRS and CDR2 is YFSETQ. The CDR3 loop is CASSLGDTRYNEQFF. DNA of the CDR3: TGCGCCAGCAGCTTGGGGGACACCCGTTACAATGAGCAGTTCTTC.

V usage is TRBV4-1 and J usage is TRBJ1-1, with 8 bases lining up with TRBD1. Germline V gene lookup returns CDR1 MGHRA and CDR2 YSYEKL. V was clipped by 3 bases and J by 2 bases; unmatched bases: 5. CDR3 length equals 15 residues. The CDR3 loop reads CASSHPGTGNTEAFF. DNA for the CDR3: TGCGCCAGCAGCCACCCTGGGACAGGCAACACTGAAGCTTTCTTT.

Only a few counts were recorded for this clone. The chain joins TRBV6-6 to TRBJ1-3; D might be TRBD1 (6 bases). Germline values: CDR1 MNHNY, CDR2 SVGAGI (reference sequence). The CDR3 is 16 residues long. Trimming pared 6 bases from V and 4 bases from J, leaving 19 bases between. The CDR3: CASSDPQGNSGNTIYF. In nucleotides, the CDR3 is TGTGCCAGCAGCGATCCGCAGGGGAACTCGGGAAACACCATATATTTT.

The V gene is TRBV18, the J gene TRBJ2-5, with D possibly matching TRBD2 (5 bases). The CDR3 loop spans 14 amino acids. Germline CDR1 is KGHSH and CDR2 is LQKENI. V lost 3 bases to trimming and J lost 3 bases, with 11 bases between them. The CDR3 DNA sequence: TGTGCCAGCTCACCGGCTATGAGGGAAGAGACCCAGTACTTC. This codes for CASSPAMREETQYF.

The chain joins TRBV18 to TRBJ1-1; the D gene is possibly TRBD1 (5 bases). This CDR3 region has 13 residues. From germline, CDR1 is KGHSH and CDR2 LQKENI. V lost 6 bases and J lost 7, with 15 bases in between. CDR3 nucleotide sequence: TGTGCCAGCTCTCCCCTGACAGCACTTGAAGCTTTCTTT. The encoded protein is CASSPLTALEAFF. Full variable domain (outside the CDR3, taken from reference TRBV18 and TRBJ1-1): NAGVMQNPRHLVRRRGQEARLRCSPMKGHSHVYWYRQLPEEGLKFMVYLQKENIIDESGMPKERFSAEFPKEGPSILRIQQVVRGDSAAYFCASSPLTALEAFFGQGTRLTVV.

The rearrangement joins TRBV7-9 to TRBJ2-1; D is ambiguous. Trimming shortened V by 1 base and J by 4 bases, and 11 bases separated the two germline ends. This CDR3 has 15 amino acids. Germline V gene sequence: CDR1 SEHNR, CDR2 FQNEAQ (reference sequence). The CDR3 reads CASSLEYPRYNEQFF. The CDR3 nucleotides are TGTGCCAGCAGCTTAGAGTATCCGAGATACAATGAGCAGTTCTTC. The variable domain in full, with the rest retrieved from reference TRBV7-9 and TRBJ2-1, is DTGVSQNPRHKITKRGQNVTFRCDPISEHNRLYWYRQTLGQGPEFLTYFQNEAQLEKSRLLSDRFSAERPKGSFSTLEIQRTEQGDSAMYLCASSLEYPRYNEQFFGPGTRLTVL.

This clone occurred once. This chain joins TRBV19 and TRBJ1-5, with TRBD1 as a possible D gene (6 bases). Germline loops: CDR1 LNHDA, CDR2 SQIVND (reference sequence). There are 15 residues in the CDR3. The V end was cut by 7 bases, the J end by 3 bases, with 16 bases between. CDR3 protein: CASKSQGALNQPQHF. The CDR3 coding sequence is TGTGCCAGTAAATCACAGGGTGCCCTCAATCAGCCCCAGCATTTT.

The chain recombines TRBV5-4 with TRBJ2-1; D uncertain. Germline CDR1 is SGHNT and CDR2 is YYREEE (reference sequence). CDR3 length equals 15 residues. V lost 4 bases and J 0 bases, leaving 11 bases between the germline ends. Here the CDR3 reads CASSRVYSSYNEQFF. For the CDR3, the DNA is TGTGCCAGCAGCCGAGTTTATAGCTCCTACAATGAGCAGTTCTTC.

This clone has only a few counts. The gene calls are TRBV7-9 and TRBJ2-1; 7 nucleotides align to TRBD1. CDR1 is SEHNR and CDR2 is FQNEAQ in the germline V gene (reference sequence). The CDR3 covers 14 residues. The ends lost 1 base at V and 5 bases at J; junction bases unmatched: 2. CDR3 protein: CASSLGTGDNEQFF. The CDR3 DNA sequence: TGTGCCAGCAGCTTAGGAACAGGGGACAATGAGCAGTTCTTC.

V and J are TRBV6-5 and TRBJ1-2; 7 positions match TRBD1. In germline, CDR1 is MNHEY, CDR2 SVGAGI. The CDR3 sequence is 13 residues long. V was pared by 6 bases and J by 8 bases, with 9 bases of the junction left unmatched. CDR3 protein: CASRRQGVLGYTF. Here the CDR3 DNA reads TGTGCCAGCAGACGACAGGGCGTGCTCGGCTACACCTTC.

This chain links TRBV6-5 with TRBJ1-1; 8 nucleotides match TRBD1. Germline V gene sequence: CDR1 MNHEY, CDR2 SVGAGI. This CDR3 is 14 amino acids long. The V gene end was trimmed by 5 bases and the J gene end by 5 bases; junction bases not matched to a gene: 7. The CDR3 reads CASSQRTGLTEAFF. The CDR3 DNA sequence: TGTGCCAGCAGTCAGAGGACAGGGCTGACTGAAGCTTTCTTT.

The rearrangement joins TRBV6-5 to TRBJ2-7; possible D gene TRBD1, 5 bases. With 0 bases removed from V and 1 base from J, the gap between germline ends came to 7 bases. Per the germline V gene, CDR1 is MNHEY and CDR2 is SVGAGI. This CDR3 region has 14 residues. CDR3 residues: CASSYSQESYEQYF. CDR3 coding DNA: TGTGCCAGCAGTTACTCACAGGAATCCTACGAGCAGTACTTC.

V and J are TRBV5-3 and TRBJ1-5, with 7 bases that match TRBD1. TRBV5-3 carries the ORF label, with uncertain function. Trimming cost V 3 bases and J 2 bases; bases outside gene matches: 2. This CDR3 is 14 amino acids long. CDR3 coding DNA: TGTGCCAGAAGCTATGGACAGGGCAATCAGCCCCAGCATTTT. Its translation is CARSYGQGNQPQHF.

V and J are TRBV27 and TRBJ2-2; 8 bases match TRBD1. CDR3 size: 15 residues. The junction had 8 bases not matched to a gene; V was cut back by 6 bases and J by 5 bases. Germline V gene sequence: CDR1 MNHEY, CDR2 SMNVEV (reference sequence). The CDR3 spells CASSPGQGGTGELFF. CDR3 coding DNA: TGTGCCAGCAGCCCTGGACAGGGTGGGACCGGGGAGCTGTTTTTT.

This rearrangement joins TRBV3-1 (or the pseudogene TRBV3-2) to TRBJ2-5; maybe TRBD2 (5 bases). The CDR3 is 17 amino acids. From germline, CDR1 is LGHDT and CDR2 YNNKEL (reference sequence). V shed 0 bases and J shed 4 bases, with 18 bases lying between them. CDR3 sequence: CASSQDLVGQRAETQYF. The CDR3 nucleotides read TGTGCCAGCAGCCAAGATCTTGTAGGGCAGAGGGCAGAGACCCAGTACTTC.

The V and J genes are TRBV4-1 and TRBJ1-5; tentatively, D is TRBD1 (6 bases). Trimming shortened V by 0 bases and J by 0 bases, and 15 bases separated the two germline ends. CDR3 length: 18 residues. CDR1 and CDR2 from the germline V gene are MGHRA and YSYEKL. The CDR3 nucleotides are TGCGCCAGCAGCCAAGATGGTGCGGGCAGGGGTAGCAATCAGCCCCAGCATTTT. This translates into CASSQDGAGRGSNQPQHF.